This T cell receptor beta chain is from a study of cytomegalovirus exposure and HLA in healthy donors. Overall study findings and caveats: Among TCR beta chains, those listed as cytomegalovirus-associated numbered some 160. No immune exposure information besides CMV serostatus was available. According to a later analysis, most TCR beta chains associated with CMV appeared HLA-restricted.

13 Jbeta primers and 60 Vbeta primers were used for the PCR. Sequenced by immunoSEQ multiplex PCR; TCRdb stores in-frame clones only, minus some. The data contain 90,000 to 120,000 clones, under 80% of them singletons. Per germline, CDR1 SQVTM and CDR2 ANQGSEA. V gave up 6 bases and J gave up 4 bases; unmatched junction bases: 6. The CDR3 is made up of 13 amino acids. Comment on this clone: What it binds is not known.

Among the donors, all were healthy bone marrow donors. This TCR derives from a woman aged 18-29 years in good health and CMV-seropositive. J is TRBJ2-1 and V is TRBV29-1; 7 bases fit TRBD1. The sample taken for sequencing was PBMCs. The chain's CDR3 is CSVDAGGYNEQFF. In DNA form, the CDR3 reads TGCAGCGTGGATGCAGGGGGTTACAATGAGCAGTTCTTC.